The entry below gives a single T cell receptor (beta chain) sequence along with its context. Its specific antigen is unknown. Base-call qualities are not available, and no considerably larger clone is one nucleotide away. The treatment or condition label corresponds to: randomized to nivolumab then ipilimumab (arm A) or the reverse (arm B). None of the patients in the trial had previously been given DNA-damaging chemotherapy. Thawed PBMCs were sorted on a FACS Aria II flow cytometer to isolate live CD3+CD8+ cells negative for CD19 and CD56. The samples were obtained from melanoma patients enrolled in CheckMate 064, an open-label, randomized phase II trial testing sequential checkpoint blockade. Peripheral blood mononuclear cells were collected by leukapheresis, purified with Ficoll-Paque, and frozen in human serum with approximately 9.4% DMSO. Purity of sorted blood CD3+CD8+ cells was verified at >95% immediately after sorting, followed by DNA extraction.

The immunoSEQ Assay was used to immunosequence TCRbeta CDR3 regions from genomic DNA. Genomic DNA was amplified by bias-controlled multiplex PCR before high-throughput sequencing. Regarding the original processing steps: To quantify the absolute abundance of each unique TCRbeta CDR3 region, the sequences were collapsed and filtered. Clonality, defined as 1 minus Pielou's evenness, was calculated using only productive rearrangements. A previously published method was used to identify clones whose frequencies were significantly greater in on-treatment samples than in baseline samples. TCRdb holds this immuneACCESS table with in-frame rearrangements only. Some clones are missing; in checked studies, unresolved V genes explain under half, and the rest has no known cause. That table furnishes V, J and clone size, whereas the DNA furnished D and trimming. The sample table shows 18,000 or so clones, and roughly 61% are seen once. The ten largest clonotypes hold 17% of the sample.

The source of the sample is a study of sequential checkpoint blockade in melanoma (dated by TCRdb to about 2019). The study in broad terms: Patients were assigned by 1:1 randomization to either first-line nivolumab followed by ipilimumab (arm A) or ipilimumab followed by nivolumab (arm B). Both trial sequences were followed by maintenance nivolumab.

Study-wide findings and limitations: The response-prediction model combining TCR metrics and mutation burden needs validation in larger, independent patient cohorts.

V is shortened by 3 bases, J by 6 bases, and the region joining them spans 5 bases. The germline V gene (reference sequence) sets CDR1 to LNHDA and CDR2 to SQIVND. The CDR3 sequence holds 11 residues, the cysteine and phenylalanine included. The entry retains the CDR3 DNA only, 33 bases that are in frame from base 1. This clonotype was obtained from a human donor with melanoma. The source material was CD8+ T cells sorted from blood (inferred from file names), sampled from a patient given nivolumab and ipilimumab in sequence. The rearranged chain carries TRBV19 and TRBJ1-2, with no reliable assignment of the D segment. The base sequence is TGTGCCAGTAGTATCGGGGATGGCTACACCTTC. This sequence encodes CASSIGDGYTF.